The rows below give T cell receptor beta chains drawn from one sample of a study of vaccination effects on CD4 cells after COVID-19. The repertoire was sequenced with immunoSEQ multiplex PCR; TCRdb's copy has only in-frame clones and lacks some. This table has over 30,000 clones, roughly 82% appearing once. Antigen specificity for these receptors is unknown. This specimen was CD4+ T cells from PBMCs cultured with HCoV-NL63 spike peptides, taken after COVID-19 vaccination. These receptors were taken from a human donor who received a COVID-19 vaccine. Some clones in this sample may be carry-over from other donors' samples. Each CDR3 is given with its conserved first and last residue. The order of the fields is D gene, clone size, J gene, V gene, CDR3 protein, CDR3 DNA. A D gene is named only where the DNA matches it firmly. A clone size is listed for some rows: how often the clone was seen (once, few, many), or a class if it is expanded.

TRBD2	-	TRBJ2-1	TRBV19	CARPKPGLAVHEQFF	TGTGCCAGGCCTAAACCGGGACTAGCGGTCCATGAGCAGTTCTTC
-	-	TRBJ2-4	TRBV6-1	CASSEIASRGAKNIQYF	TGTGCCAGCAGTGAAATAGCCTCAAGGGGGGCCAAAAACATTCAGTACTTC
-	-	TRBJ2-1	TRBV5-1	CASSYGQLSSYNEQFF	TGCGCCAGCAGCTACGGACAGCTGAGCTCCTACAATGAGCAGTTCTTC
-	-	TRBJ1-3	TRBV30	CAWSADWGTIYF	TGTGCCTGGAGCGCGGACTGGGGGACCATATATTTT
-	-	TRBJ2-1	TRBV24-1	CATSDTRERTFRNEQFF	TGTGCCACCAGTGATACTCGTGAGCGGACCTTTCGCAATGAGCAGTTCTTC
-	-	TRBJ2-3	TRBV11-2	CASSLDMGFGTQYF	TGTGCCAGCAGCTTAGATATGGGGTTCGGTACGCAGTATTTT
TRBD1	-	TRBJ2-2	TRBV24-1	CATTSGTGATGELFF	TGTGCCACCACTTCCGGGACAGGGGCTACCGGGGAGCTGTTTTTT
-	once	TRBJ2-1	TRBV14	CASSQSRGTFYNEQFF	TGTGCCAGCAGCCAATCCCGTGGAACCTTCTACAATGAGCAGTTCTTC
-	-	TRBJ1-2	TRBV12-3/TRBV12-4	CASSYTGYGYTF	TGTGCCAGCAGTTATACAGGCTATGGCTACACCTTC
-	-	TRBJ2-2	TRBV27	CASSSEGGGELFF	TGTGCCAGCAGTTCAGAGGGGGGCGGGGAGCTGTTTTTT
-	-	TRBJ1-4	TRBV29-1	CSVLGTNEKLFF	TGCAGCGTTCTGGGGACTAATGAAAAACTGTTTTTT
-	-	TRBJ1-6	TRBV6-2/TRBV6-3	CASSYSRDSPLHF	TGTGCCAGCAGTTACTCCCGGGATTCACCCCTCCACTTT
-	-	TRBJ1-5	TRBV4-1	CASSQAAGNQPQHF	TGCGCCAGCAGCCAAGCGGCAGGGAATCAGCCCCAGCATTTT
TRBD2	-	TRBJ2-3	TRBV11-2	CASSPRGGFTDTQYF	TGTGCCAGCAGCCCACGGGGGGGGTTCACAGATACGCAGTATTTT
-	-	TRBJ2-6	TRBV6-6	CASSTLWGSGANVLTF	TGTGCCAGCAGTACGCTGTGGGGGTCTGGGGCCAACGTCCTGACTTTC
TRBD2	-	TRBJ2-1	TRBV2	CASGVAGARSYNEQFF	TGTGCCAGCGGAGTAGCGGGGGCCCGCTCCTACAATGAGCAGTTCTTC
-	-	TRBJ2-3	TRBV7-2	CASSLVRGSESDTQYF	TGTGCCAGCAGCTTAGTCAGGGGAAGTGAGTCAGATACGCAGTATTTT
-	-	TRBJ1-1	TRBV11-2	CASSFFSLRVRNTEAFF	TGTGCCAGCAGCTTCTTCTCCTTGAGGGTGCGGAACACTGAAGCTTTCTTT
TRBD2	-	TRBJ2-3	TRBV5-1	CASSRGVITDTQYF	TGCGCCAGCAGCCGGGGGGTTATCACAGATACGCAGTATTTT
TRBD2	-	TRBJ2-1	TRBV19	CASSMVLAGGNEQFF	TGTGCCAGTAGTATGGTACTAGCGGGGGGCAATGAGCAGTTCTTC
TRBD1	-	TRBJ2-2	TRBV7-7	CASSLGTGADTGELFF	TGTGCCAGCAGCTTGGGGACAGGGGCCGACACCGGGGAGCTGTTTTTT
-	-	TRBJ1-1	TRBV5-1	CATRLGPNTEAFF	TGCGCCACCAGATTAGGGCCGAACACTGAAGCTTTCTTT
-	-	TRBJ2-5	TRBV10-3	CAISESTGYLAETQYF	TGTGCCATCAGTGAGTCTACGGGATATTTGGCAGAGACCCAGTACTTC
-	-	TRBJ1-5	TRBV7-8	CASTQGSRGNQPQHF	TGTGCCAGTACTCAGGGGTCTAGGGGCAATCAGCCCCAGCATTTT
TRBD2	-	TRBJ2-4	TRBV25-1	CASTDTSGGSPDIQYF	TGTGCCAGCACAGATACTAGCGGGGGTTCTCCGGACATTCAGTACTTC
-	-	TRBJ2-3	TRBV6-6	CASTRSTGPKSTDTQYF	TGTGCCAGCACCCGATCAACAGGGCCGAAATCCACAGATACGCAGTATTTT
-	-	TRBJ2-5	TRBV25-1	CASSAGQEETQYF	TGTGCCAGCAGTGCAGGGCAGGAGGAGACCCAGTACTTC
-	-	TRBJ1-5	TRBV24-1	CATSDRDQPQHF	TGTGCCACCAGTGACCGAGACCAGCCCCAGCATTTT
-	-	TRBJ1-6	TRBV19	CASSITGINNSPLHF	TGTGCCAGTAGTATAACAGGGATTAATAATTCACCCCTCCACTTT
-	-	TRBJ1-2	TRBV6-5	CASTQIEGYGYTF	TGTGCCAGCACCCAAATCGAGGGCTATGGCTACACCTTC
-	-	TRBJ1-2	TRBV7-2	CASSLGVWNDGYTF	TGTGCCAGCAGCTTAGGGGTATGGAATGATGGCTACACCTTC
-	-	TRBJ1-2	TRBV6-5	CASTRELNYGYTF	TGTGCCAGCACCCGGGAACTTAACTATGGCTACACCTTC
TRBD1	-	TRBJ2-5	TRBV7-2	CASSPQTGGQETQYF	TGTGCCAGCAGCCCTCAAACAGGGGGCCAAGAGACCCAGTACTTC
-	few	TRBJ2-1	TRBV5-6	CASSEGGYPYNEQFF	TGTGCCAGCTCAGAGGGGGGATACCCTTACAATGAGCAGTTCTTC
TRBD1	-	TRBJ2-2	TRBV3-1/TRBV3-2	CASSQVPGTGNSNTGELFF	TGTGCCAGCAGCCAAGTCCCAGGGACAGGGAACTCTAACACCGGGGAGCTGTTTTTT
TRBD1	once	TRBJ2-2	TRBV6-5	CASSYGDRRMTGELFF	TGTGCCAGCAGTTACGGGGACAGGCGAATGACCGGGGAGCTGTTTTTT
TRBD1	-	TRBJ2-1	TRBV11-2	CATQQQTGPYNEQFF	TGTGCCACCCAGCAACAGACAGGGCCCTACAATGAGCAGTTCTTC
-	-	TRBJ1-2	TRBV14	CASSQDYPVNYGYTF	TGTGCCAGCAGCCAAGATTATCCGGTAAACTATGGCTACACCTTC
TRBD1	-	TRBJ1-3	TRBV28	CASTSRGTGVYTIYF	TGTGCCTCAACCTCCCGGGGGACAGGTGTATACACCATATATTTT
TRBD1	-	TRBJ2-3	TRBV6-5	CASSYLGQGLADTQYF	TGTGCCAGCAGTTATCTTGGACAGGGTTTAGCAGATACGCAGTATTTT
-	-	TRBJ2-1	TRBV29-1	CSVDGELGDEQFF	TGCAGCGTTGACGGGGAACTGGGCGATGAGCAGTTCTTC
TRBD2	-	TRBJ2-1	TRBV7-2	CASSLGLAGHNEQFF	TGTGCCAGCAGCTTGGGACTAGCGGGGCACAATGAGCAGTTCTTC
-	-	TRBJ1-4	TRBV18	CASSLYLGEREKLFF	TGTGCCAGCTCACTATACCTCGGCGAAAGGGAAAAACTGTTTTTT
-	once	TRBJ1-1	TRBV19	CASIRQNTEAFF	TGTGCCAGTATCAGACAGAACACTGAAGCTTTCTTT
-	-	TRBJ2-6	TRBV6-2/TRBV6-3	CASSDPTASGANVLTF	TGTGCCAGCAGTGACCCGACAGCCTCTGGGGCCAACGTCCTGACTTTC
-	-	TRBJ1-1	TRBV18	CASSQNVPGPMNTEAFF	TGTGCCAGCTCACAGAATGTACCGGGACCGATGAACACTGAAGCTTTCTTT
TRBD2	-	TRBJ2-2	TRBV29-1	CSVGSGGADTGELFF	TGCAGCGTTGGGAGCGGGGGGGCCGACACCGGGGAGCTGTTTTTT
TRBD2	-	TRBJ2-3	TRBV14	CASSQNPGGAPDTQYF	TGTGCCAGCAGCCAAAACCCCGGGGGGGCACCAGATACGCAGTATTTT